The 12 T cell receptor beta chains below come from one sample, sequenced in a study of T cells in tuberculosis (dated by TCRdb to the late 2010s). Libraries were constructed by the immunoSEQ multiplex PCR assay. TCRdb stores this immuneACCESS table with in-frame sequences only. Part of the clones is absent; in the studies checked, under half of the shortfall reflects unresolved V genes, and no reason is known for the rest. In this sample the table shows 25,000 to 35,000 clones, roughly nine tenths of which occur a single time. The ten largest clones take up approximately 5.9% of the sample. The sample's time point label, in plain terms: new active TB diagnosis, blood taken before or within 7 days of starting treatment. The sample in question was PBMCs, obtained at tuberculosis diagnosis. Receptor source: an adult with tuberculosis.

The chain joins TRBV10-3 to TRBJ2-2; D is possibly TRBD1 (6 bases). Trimming took 4 bases from V and 3 from J, leaving 18 bases between them. The CDR3 contains 17 residues. Germline CDR1 ENHRY, CDR2 SYGVKD. CDR3 DNA sequence: TGTGCCATCAGTGCTTGGGACCACGCAGGGGACACCGGGGAGCTGTTTTTT. Translation gives CAISAWDHAGDTGELFF.

The chain uses TRBV2 and TRBJ1-1, with 8 bases matching TRBD1. This CDR3 comprises 14 residues. CDR1 and CDR2 from the germline V gene are SNHLY and FYNNEI. V gave up 7 bases and J gave up 6 bases; unmatched junction bases: 10. CDR3 bases: TGTGCCAGCAATGGGGCAGGGGGCAGCTCTGAAGCTTTCTTT. Residues: CASNGAGGSSEAFF.

This rearrangement joins TRBV6-5 to TRBJ2-1; 7 bases agree with TRBD2. Per germline, CDR1 MNHEY and CDR2 SVGAGI. This CDR3 is built from 14 residues. The junction had 4 bases not matched to a gene; V was cut back by 4 bases and J by 4 bases. DNA of the CDR3: TGTGCCAGCAGTTCGGCTAGCGGTTACAATGAGCAGTTCTTC. It yields the protein CASSSASGYNEQFF.

The chain combines TRBV30 with TRBJ1-2, with 8 bases identical to TRBD1. The CDR3 has 13 residues. Unmatched junction bases numbered 8, after V lost 4 bases and J lost 7 bases. CDR1 is GTSNPN and CDR2 is SVGIG in the germline V gene (reference sequence). The CDR3 region is CAWKGQGAGGYTF. The CDR3 nucleotides read TGTGCCTGGAAGGGCCAGGGGGCGGGTGGCTACACCTTC.

The chain employs TRBV11-2 and TRBJ2-2, with TRBD2 matching 8 bases. Germline V gene data show CDR1 as SGHAT and CDR2 as FQNNGV. V shed 6 bases and J 6 bases; nucleotides not matched to a gene: 6. The CDR3 is 14 residues long. CDR3 nucleotide sequence: TGTGCCAGCAGGCCAGCGGGAGTATCCGGGGAGCTGTTTTTT. It codes for CASRPAGVSGELFF.

This chain links TRBV11-2 with TRBJ2-3, with 13 bases that match TRBD2. Germline CDR1 reads SGHAT; CDR2 reads FQNNGV. The CDR3 is 19 residues long. J lost 0 bases, V lost 5 bases, and 11 bases had no gene match. CDR3 sequence: CASSRGATSGGSSTDTQYF. CDR3 nucleotides: TGTGCCAGCAGCCGAGGGGCGACTAGCGGGGGGTCCAGCACAGATACGCAGTATTTT.

This chain uses TRBV28 with TRBJ1-5; D uncertain. The CDR3 consists of 12 residues. V was clipped by 5 bases and J by 4 bases, with 6 bases between them. The germline CDR1 and CDR2 sequences are MDHEN and SYDVKM. In DNA form, the CDR3 reads TGTGCCAGCAGTCGGAGAAATCAGCCCCAGCATTTT. It yields the protein CASSRRNQPQHF.

This sequence joins TRBV5-1 and TRBJ2-7, with D perhaps TRBD1 (5 bases). The CDR3 runs 15 residues. V lost 4 bases and J lost 3, with 17 bases in between. Germline V CDR1 and CDR2: SGHRS, YFSETQ. CDR3: CASSREGAGNYEQYF. The DNA for the CDR3 is TGCGCCAGCAGCCGAGAAGGAGCAGGGAACTACGAGCAGTACTTC.

The rearrangement joins TRBV7-2 to TRBJ2-2; D may be TRBD2 (7 bases). Germline assignment: CDR1 SGHTA and CDR2 FQGNSA. The CDR3 sequence is 16 residues long. V was trimmed by 2 bases and J by 5 bases, leaving 15 bases between them. As DNA, the CDR3 is TGTGCCAGCAGCTTATTGGTCAGGGGAGGGACCGGGGAGCTGTTTTTT. Its translation: CASSLLVRGGTGELFF. Filled out from reference TRBV7-2 and TRBJ2-2, the complete variable domain reads GAGVSQSPSNKVTEKGKDVELRCDPISGHTALYWYRQSLGQGLEFLIYFQGNSAPDKSGLPSDRFSAERTGGSVSTLTIQRTQQEDSAVYLCASSLLVRGGTGELFFGEGSRLTVL.

This clone was counted a single time. The rearrangement uses TRBV7-8 and TRBJ1-4; tentative D call: TRBD1 (5 bases). The CDR3 covers 16 residues. Trimming left V 4 bases short and J 8 bases short, with 20 bases between. Germline V lookup: CDR1 SGHVS, CDR2 FQNEAQ. The CDR3 protein is CASSSPDGGLSEKLFF. Here the CDR3 DNA reads TGTGCCAGCAGCTCCCCCGACGGGGGTTTGTCCGAAAAACTGTTTTTT.

The chain links TRBV15 to TRBJ2-7, with 14 nucleotides matching TRBD2. Germline loops: CDR1 LNHNV, CDR2 YYDKDF (reference sequence). CDR3 size: 16 residues. V shed 0 bases, J shed 7 bases, and the junction held 5 bases outside the gene matches. The CDR3 nucleotides are TGTGCCACCAGCAGAGATGGAGGACTAGCGGGAGGTGAGCAGTACTTC. This sequence encodes CATSRDGGLAGGEQYF. Variable domain in full (rest from reference TRBV15 and TRBJ2-7): DAMVIQNPRYQVTQFGKPVTLSCSQTLNHNVMYWYQQKSSQAPKLLFHYYDKDFNNEADTPDNFQSRRPNTSFCFLDIRSPGLGDTAMYLCATSRDGGLAGGEQYFGPGTRLTVT.

The V gene is TRBV29-1, the J gene TRBJ2-5, with D possibly TRBD2 on 6 matching bases. With 5 bases removed from V and 5 bases from J, the gap between germline ends came to 15 bases. The CDR3 is 13 residues long. Germline assignment: CDR1 SQVTM and CDR2 ANQGSEA. DNA of the CDR3: TGCAGCGTTCCGCTCGGGAGTAGCGAGACCCAGTACTTC. It translates to CSVPLGSSETQYF.